Listed below are T cell receptor beta chains from one sample, sequenced in a study of blood T cell repertoires in COVID-19. Sequencing was performed with immunoSEQ multiplex PCR; in TCRdb, only in-frame clones are kept and a portion is missing. The table has 200,000 to 250,000 clones, over 75% seen once. Material: PBMCs or T cells enriched from blood (not recorded which). The receptors derive from a man aged 30-40 years with acute COVID-19. The CDR3 runs from the conserved cysteine through the conserved F or W. The order of the fields is D gene, CDR3 length, V gene, CDR3 protein. D genes are given only for firm matches.

>NA|14|TRBV28
CAASNFYEEYGYTF
>TRBD2|15|TRBV27
CASSILAGGDNEQFF
>NA|12|TRBV2
CASSGVSGHRDF
>NA|13|TRBV30
CAWSGAGTGELFF
>NA|12|TRBV10-3
CAIGSANEKLFF
>NA|13|TRBV7-9
CASSRGQNQPQHF
>NA|16|TRBV9
CASSVDPGMNTGELFF
>TRBD1|16|TRBV5-1
CASSLIGGGPYNEQFF
>TRBD2|16|TRBV24-1
CATSDTSGPLTDTQYF
>TRBD2|16|TRBV19
CASSIVAGLSYNEQFF
>NA|16|TRBV1
CTSSQRAGGDTYEQYF
>TRBD1|16|TRBV7-9
CASSLETGVKRNEQYF
>TRBD1|15|TRBV18
CASSPKQGDNQPQHF
>NA|15|TRBV27
CASSLSTVLSTEAFF
>NA|12|TRBV6-5
CASIRQNYGYTF
>NA|12|TRBV29-1
CSVWEGHYGYTF
>TRBD1|13|TRBV10-3
CATRTGRDYGYTF
>TRBD2|14|TRBV7-9
CASSGSGAENEQFF
>NA|16|TRBV28
CASSSESTGSTYGYTF
>NA|16|TRBV5-1
CASKLVVSGANTEAFF
>TRBD2|15|TRBV19
CASSRAGGPRETQYF
>NA|17|TRBV2
CASSGGLDSILNYGYTF
>NA|14|TRBV5-6
CASSLSTAGSGYTF
>NA|16|TRBV23-1
CASSHLVWSSNQPQHF
>NA|14|TRBV2
CASSLDSSNYGYTF
>TRBD1|13|TRBV19
CASTDRLNTEAFF